This TCR beta chain derives from a study of T cells after yellow fever vaccination. Via MiXCR, TCRdb re-called the 5' RACE reads, giving one row per CDR3 protein. The sample records some 350,000 distinct CDR3 sequences, more than 9% being singletons. This CDR3 spans 15 amino acids. The V gene's germline CDR1 is SNHLY and CDR2 FYNNEI. Study conclusions and caveats: Overlap between CD4 and CD8 compartments was detected for a small share of clonotypes. The secondary response peaked faster, at day 5 versus 15, but was weaker.

As regards this clonotype: Its antigen is undetermined. One end of the junction is discordant with germline, which a read error may explain.

The clonotype comes from a man aged 18 to 30 who received the YFV17D yellow fever vaccine. The sequencing here drew on PBMCs, taken on the day of the first yellow fever vaccination. V is TRBV2 and J is TRBJ2-7; perhaps TRBD1 as D (7 bases). The DNA for the CDR3 is TGTACCAGCAGTCAGGGGGGAACCGCAGGGCACGAGCAGTACTTC. This translates into CTSSQGGTAGHEQYF.